The next 15 T cell receptor beta chains were all read from a single sample in a study of T cell clonotyping in hematopoietic cell transplantation. TCRdb's table, derived via immunoSEQ multiplex PCR, lists solely in-frame clones and lacks some. The table includes more than 25,000 clones, around 90% detected once. The input for sequencing was PBMCs, taken 100 days after allogeneic stem cell transplant. The receptors come from a female patient in her forties or fifties who had an allogeneic stem cell transplant from a related donor, so the T cells may come from the graft donor. Some clones in this sample may be carry-over from other donors' samples.

The chain couples TRBV9 to TRBJ2-3; TRBD2 agrees at 7 bases. CDR1 and CDR2 from the germline V gene are SGDLS and YYNGEE. Trimming at V came to 3 bases and at J to 2 bases, leaving 3 bases not matched to a gene. The CDR3 covers 14 residues. The CDR3 loop reads CASSASGATDTQYF. The CDR3 bases are TGTGCCAGCAGCGCAAGCGGGGCCACAGATACGCAGTATTTT.

The chain joins TRBV7-9 to TRBJ2-6; TRBD1 might be the D (6 bases). V was pared by 5 bases and J by 0 bases, with 11 bases between. Per the germline V gene, CDR1 is SEHNR and CDR2 is FQNEAQ (reference sequence). This CDR3 is built from 16 residues. The CDR3 is CASSRTVPSGANVLTF. The CDR3 DNA is TGTGCCAGCAGCCGGACAGTTCCCTCTGGGGCCAACGTCCTGACTTTC. The full variable domain, in which reference TRBV7-9 and TRBJ2-6 provide the parts outside the CDR3, is DTGVSQNPRHKITKRGQNVTFRCDPISEHNRLYWYRQTLGQGPEFLTYFQNEAQLEKSRLLSDRFSAERPKGSFSTLEIQRTEQGDSAMYLCASSRTVPSGANVLTFGAGSRLTVL.

This clone was picked up one time. The rearrangement uses TRBV2 and TRBJ1-1, with D hard to call. Germline CDR1 is SNHLY and CDR2 is FYNNEI. The CDR3 consists of 13 residues. Trimming took 1 base from V and 3 from J, leaving 6 bases between them. In DNA, the CDR3 is TGTGCCAGCAGTGAAGACAGATACACTGAAGCTTTCTTT. Residues: CASSEDRYTEAFF.

The genes are TRBV5-1 and TRBJ2-7, with D possibly called TRBD1 or TRBD2 (6 bases each). The germline V gene encodes CDR1 SGHRS and CDR2 YFSETQ. V was trimmed by 0 bases and J by 1 base, leaving 11 bases between them. CDR3 length: 15 amino acids. The CDR3 DNA follows: TGCGCCAGCAGCTTGGGACGGGGGCCTTCCTACGAGCAGTACTTC. This sequence encodes CASSLGRGPSYEQYF.

The chain joins TRBV30 to TRBJ2-1; tentative D call: TRBD1 (5 bases). Germline V lookup: CDR1 GTSNPN, CDR2 SVGIG (reference sequence). Between the trimmed V and J ends, which lost 0 bases and 8 bases, there was a span of 17 bases. The CDR3 is 15 residues long. CDR3 coding DNA: TGTGCCTGGAGTGTACGCAGGGTAAATGGCGATGAGCAGTTCTTC. Translation: CAWSVRRVNGDEQFF.

This chain uses TRBV2 with TRBJ1-2; D perhaps matches TRBD1 (6 bases). CDR3 length: 13 amino acids. V was clipped by 6 bases and J by 2 bases, with 10 bases between them. Per germline, CDR1 SNHLY and CDR2 FYNNEI. The CDR3 is CASRYTGNYGYTF. DNA of the CDR3: TGTGCCAGCAGGTATACAGGGAACTATGGCTACACCTTC.

This clone was seen a single time. The gene calls are TRBV9 and TRBJ2-1; 7 bases line up with TRBD2. This CDR3 has 16 amino acids. CDR1 is SGDLS, CDR2 YYNGEE, per germline. The ends lost 4 bases at V and 9 bases at J; junction bases unmatched: 16. This chain's CDR3 is CASSLLGKTWGGEQFF. DNA for the CDR3: TGTGCCAGCAGCCTTCTGGGGAAGACCTGGGGGGGTGAGCAGTTCTTC.

This chain joins TRBV7-9 and TRBJ2-7; 10 positions agree with TRBD1. The V and J ends lost 5 bases and 5 bases, in that order; junction bases with no gene match: 9. The CDR3 spans 15 residues. Germline-derived CDR1 and CDR2 are SEHNR and FQNEAQ (reference sequence). The CDR3 bases are TGTGCCAGCAGCGGGCCGGGACAGGGGATCCACGAGCAGTACTTC. This gives the protein CASSGPGQGIHEQYF.

This chain links TRBV6-1 with TRBJ1-1; 8 positions match TRBD1. This CDR3 comprises 15 residues. The V gene end was trimmed by 8 bases and the J gene end by 4 bases; junction bases not matched to a gene: 12. Germline CDR1 MNHNS, CDR2 SASEGT. This chain's CDR3 is CASGPGTGKFTEAFF. CDR3 DNA: TGTGCCAGCGGGCCTGGGACAGGTAAATTCACTGAAGCTTTCTTT.

This chain connects TRBV5-1 to TRBJ1-1; D ambiguous. V lost 5 bases and J lost 0, with 11 bases in between. CDR3 length: 14 residues. Germline V CDR1 and CDR2: SGHRS, YFSETQ. This CDR3 reads CASSRTRMNTEAFF. CDR3 nucleotide sequence: TGCGCCAGCAGTCGGACCCGGATGAACACTGAAGCTTTCTTT.

The V call is TRBV2, the J call TRBJ1-2, with D possibly being TRBD1 (5 bases). The CDR3 contains 12 residues. The V gene lost 6 bases and the J gene lost 3 bases, with 8 bases spanning the gap. Germline V CDR1 and CDR2: SNHLY, FYNNEI. CDR3 protein: CASRLTDYGYTF. The CDR3, as DNA: TGTGCCAGCAGGCTGACAGACTATGGCTACACCTTC.

This clone was seen once. This rearrangement joins TRBV7-9 to TRBJ1-1; no firm D call. Trimming removed 4 bases from V and 1 base from J, with 16 bases in between. CDR1 is SEHNR and CDR2 is FQNEAQ in the germline V gene (reference sequence). CDR3 length: 16 residues. The CDR3, as DNA: TGTGCCAGCAGCTATCACGGGCCCCCCAAGAACACTGAAGCTTTCTTT. Amino acids: CASSYHGPPKNTEAFF.

This chain uses TRBV9 with TRBJ2-2, with TRBD2 matching over 10 bases. The V gene's germline CDR1 is SGDLS and CDR2 YYNGEE. Losses at the gene ends were 0 bases for V and 6 bases for J; bases not matched to a gene: 5. The CDR3 covers 16 residues. This CDR3 reads CASSVGRLAGAGELFF. CDR3 DNA: TGTGCCAGCAGCGTAGGTCGGCTAGCGGGGGCCGGGGAGCTGTTTTTT.

The rearrangement uses TRBV27 and TRBJ1-1, with D perhaps matching TRBD1 (6 bases). The germline V gene has CDR1 MNHEY and CDR2 SMNVEV (reference sequence). Trimming took off 4 bases at V and 5 bases at J, with 11 bases between the two ends. The CDR3 sequence is 13 residues long. This CDR3 reads CASSSYRETEAFF. In DNA, the CDR3 is TGTGCCAGCAGTTCATACAGGGAAACTGAAGCTTTCTTT.

This clone was seen only once. The chain joins TRBV11-2 to TRBJ2-7; D not resolved. This CDR3 contains 12 residues. Germline CDR1 and CDR2: SGHAT and FQNNGV. V was pared by 2 bases and J by 6 bases, with 8 bases between. In DNA form, the CDR3 reads TGTGCCAGCAGCTTAAAGGCGACCGAGCAGTACTTC. It translates to CASSLKATEQYF.